The 3 T cell receptor beta chains below all came from one sample that was sequenced in a study of fetal regulatory T cell absence and autoimmunity. The method was immunoSEQ multiplex PCR; TCRdb's version includes in-frame clones alone and lacks a portion of them. The sample comprises some 87,000 clones, about three quarters of which are singletons, and roughly 2% rests with the top ten. Sequencing input: pancreas tissue. The receptors were gathered from a male donor with IPEX syndrome.

This chain's CDR3 is CASSQVLSGGRDGELFF. Here the CDR3 DNA reads TGCGCCAGCAGCCAGGTCTTGAGCGGGGGGAGGGACGGGGAGCTGTTTTTT. V gene TRBV4-1 combines with J gene TRBJ2-2, with TRBD2 identical over 9 bases. The length of the CDR3 is 17 residues. Germline V gives CDR1 MGHRA, CDR2 YSYEKL. V was clipped by 3 bases and J by 7 bases; unmatched bases: 12.

The chain has TRBV9 and TRBJ2-2; D is uncertain. V was pared by 3 bases and J by 5 bases, with 11 bases between. The CDR3 is made up of 14 amino acids. The germline CDR1 and CDR2 sequences are SGDLS and YYNGEE. CDR3 nucleotides: TGTGCCAGCAGCGGCGGTGCGAGGACCGGGGAGCTGTTTTTT. This translates into CASSGGARTGELFF. Full variable domain (remainder filled in from reference TRBV9 and TRBJ2-2): DSGVTQTPKHLITATGQRVTLRCSPRSGDLSVYWYQQSLDQGLQFLIQYYNGEERAKGNILERFSAQQFPDLHSELNLSSLELGDSALYFCASSGGARTGELFFGEGSRLTVL.

This chain joins TRBV13 and TRBJ2-3; no clear D gene. This CDR3 comprises 15 residues. From germline, CDR1 is PRHDT and CDR2 FYEKMQ (reference sequence). Trimming took 4 bases from V and 2 from J, leaving 13 bases between them. CDR3 DNA: TGTGCCAGCAGCTCGACTTTGATCCTCACAGATACGCAGTATTTT. This gives the protein CASSSTLILTDTQYF.